Each of the 27 T cell receptor beta chains below was sequenced from the same sample in a study of cytomegalovirus exposure and HLA in healthy donors. PCR amplification relied on 60 Vbeta primers (plus 13 Jbeta primers). Libraries were prepared by immunoSEQ multiplex PCR; TCRdb keeps only in-frame clonotypes and omits some of them. The sample comprises some 130,000 clones, roughly two thirds of which are singletons, and 1.6% rests with the top ten. The sequenced sample was PBMCs. The source of these receptors is a man aged 25-45 years in good health and CMV-seropositive.

This sequence joins TRBV11-2 and TRBJ2-1, with a tentative D call TRBD2 (5 bases). Deletions cut 6 bases from V and 2 bases from J, with 14 bases between. Germline lookup yields CDR1 SGHAT and CDR2 FQNNGV. This CDR3 contains 15 residues. The CDR3 region has the DNA TGTGCCAGCAGTCATAAGCGGAGCCCCTACAATGAGCAGTTCTTC. Translating it yields CASSHKRSPYNEQFF.

The sample holds a few counts of this clone. The rearrangement links TRBV28 to TRBJ1-1; 8 nucleotides match TRBD1. The CDR3 has 15 residues. V lost 3 bases and J lost 4; bases outside the gene matches: 7. Per the germline V gene, CDR1 is MDHEN and CDR2 is SYDVKM. DNA for the CDR3: TGTGCCAGCAGTTTGATCGGACAGGGCGCCACTGAAGCTTTCTTT. Translating it yields CASSLIGQGATEAFF.

CDR3 nucleotide sequence: TGTGCTAGTGGTTTGTTGGACAGCACTGAAGCTTTCTTT. This gives the protein CASGLLDSTEAFF. The gene calls are TRBV12-5 and TRBJ1-1, with D tentatively TRBD1 (6 bases). CDR1 and CDR2 (germline): LGHNT, FRNRAP. Trimming cost V 2 bases and J 4 bases, with 8 bases left between them. This CDR3 spans 13 amino acids.

The chain couples TRBV7-3 to TRBJ1-1, with TRBD1 as a possible D gene (5 bases). The CDR3 spans 15 residues. Germline CDR1 SGHTA, CDR2 FQGTGA. With 5 bases removed from V and 1 base from J, the gap between germline ends came to 14 bases. The CDR3 spells CASSNPVQGNTEAFF. CDR3 DNA: TGTGCCAGCAGCAACCCAGTGCAGGGGAACACTGAAGCTTTCTTT. Based on the CDR3 plus reference TRBV7-3 and TRBJ1-1, the full variable domain is GAGVSQTPSNKVTEKGKYVELRCDPISGHTALYWYRQSLGQGPEFLIYFQGTGAADDSGLPNDRFFAVRPEGSVSTLKIQRTERGDSAVYLCASSNPVQGNTEAFFGQGTRLTVV.

The chain combines TRBV25-1 with TRBJ2-5, with D possibly being TRBD2 (5 bases). The J call is in doubt because the DNA end fits TRBJ2-7 better. CDR1 is MGHDK and CDR2 is SYGVNS in the germline V gene. This CDR3 is 13 amino acids long. The CDR3 DNA follows: TGTGCCACCGCTAAGGCGGGCTCCTACGAGCAGTACTTC. Translated: CATAKAGSYEQYF.

The chain recombines TRBV5-1 with TRBJ2-2; 7 nucleotides line up with TRBD2. The V segment lost 0 bases and the J segment 3 bases; nucleotides outside the gene matches: 5. The CDR3 consists of 16 residues. Germline CDR1 SGHRS, CDR2 YFSETQ. The CDR3 is CASSLGLADYTGELFF. The CDR3 bases are TGCGCCAGCAGCTTGGGGCTAGCGGACTACACCGGGGAGCTGTTTTTT.

This clone showed up just a few times. DNA of the CDR3: TGTGCCAGCAGGTCCCAAATGGAGACCCAGTACTTC. This codes for CASRSQMETQYF. The chain uses TRBV2 and TRBJ2-5; unclear D gene. CDR1 is SNHLY and CDR2 is FYNNEI in the germline V gene. The CDR3 consists of 12 residues. Trimming shortened V by 6 bases and J by 5 bases, and 10 bases separated the two germline ends.

Comment on this clone: An end of the junction differs from the germline gene, which may be a read error. The CDR3 protein is CASSPQQDTDTQYF. Here the CDR3 DNA reads TGTGCCAGCTCGCCACAACAGGACACAGATACGCAGTATTTT. V is TRBV18 and J is TRBJ2-3; D is perhaps TRBD1 (5 bases). CDR3 length: 14 amino acids. Germline CDR1 is KGHSH and CDR2 is LQKENI.

In this sample, this clone turned up a few times. This chain links TRBV28 with TRBJ2-7, with D perhaps TRBD2 (5 bases). The CDR3 contains 13 residues. V was trimmed by 6 bases and J by 2 bases, leaving 11 bases between them. Germline CDR1 is MDHEN and CDR2 is SYDVKM. CDR3 coding DNA: TGTGCCAGCAGCCTCGGGGTGCCCTACGAGCAGTACTTC. Amino acid sequence: CASSLGVPYEQYF.

J is TRBJ1-1 and V is TRBV6-6; 7 bases map to TRBD1. Germline CDR1 is MNHNY and CDR2 is SVGAGI (reference sequence). The junction had 4 bases not matched to a gene; V was cut back by 6 bases and J by 0 bases. CDR3 size: 14 residues. The CDR3 sequence is CASSWGQLNTEAFF. As DNA, the CDR3 is TGTGCCAGCAGCTGGGGACAGTTGAACACTGAAGCTTTCTTT.

V is TRBV21-1 and J is TRBJ2-5; the table's D gene call, TRBD1, was not cross checked with the DNA. TRBV21-1 is labeled a pseudogene. The CDR3 is made up of 15 amino acids. CDR3 protein: CASSKADRGQETQYF. CDR3 bases: TGTGCCAGCAGCAAAGCAGACAGGGGGCAAGAGACCCAGTACTTC.

The J gene is TRBJ2-6, the V gene TRBV27, with D uncertain. V was cut by 4 bases and J by 0 bases, with 7 bases left in between. Germline V gene lookup returns CDR1 MNHEY and CDR2 SMNVEV (reference sequence). This CDR3 region has 15 residues. The CDR3, as DNA: TGTGCCAGCAGTTCCCGAGCCTCTGGGGCCAACGTCCTGACTTTC. This translates into CASSSRASGANVLTF.

This clone has just one count. The V gene is TRBV14, the J gene TRBJ2-5, with 9 positions matching TRBD1. The end of the DNA is better explained by TRBJ2-7, so the J call may be wrong. Germline assignment: CDR1 SGHDN and CDR2 FVKESK. This CDR3 region has 17 residues. DNA of the CDR3: TGTGCCAGCAGCCAAGCAGACGGGACAGGGCCCTCCTACGAGCAGTACTTC. Its translation is CASSQADGTGPSYEQYF.

V and J are TRBV9 and TRBJ2-5; TRBD1 aligns across 8 bases. Germline V CDR1 and CDR2: SGDLS, YYNGEE. The CDR3 consists of 16 residues. Losses at the gene ends were 7 bases for V and 4 bases for J; bases not matched to a gene: 15. This CDR3 reads CASSKSWTGLGETQYF. In DNA, the CDR3 is TGTGCCAGCTCCAAATCCTGGACAGGGCTTGGAGAGACCCAGTACTTC.

The J gene is TRBJ1-2, the V gene TRBV27, with 7 bases aligning to TRBD1. V trimming: 5 bases; J trimming: 8 bases; junction bases outside the gene matches: 11. CDR1 and CDR2 (germline): MNHEY, SMNVEV (reference sequence). The CDR3 contains 14 residues. The CDR3 reads CASSPDRYRGGYTF. CDR3 nucleotides: TGTGCCAGCAGTCCGGATCGGTACAGGGGAGGCTACACCTTC.

The rearrangement links TRBV5-1 to TRBJ2-1; 9 bases fit TRBD2. The CDR3 sequence is 19 residues long. The germline CDR1 and CDR2 sequences are SGHRS and YFSETQ. The ends lost 0 bases at V and 3 bases at J; junction bases unmatched: 13. CDR3 nucleotides: TGCGCCAGCAGCTTGGTGGGCGGGAGGGCCCTCGCAAGCTACAATGAGCAGTTCTTC. Amino acids: CASSLVGGRALASYNEQFF.

The chain joins TRBV2 to TRBJ2-2, with D perhaps matching TRBD1 (6 bases). The V and J ends lost 7 bases and 5 bases respectively, with 29 bases between them. The CDR3 sequence is 19 residues long. Germline CDR1 is SNHLY and CDR2 is FYNNEI. CDR3 protein: CASILDPGADYGWTGELFF. CDR3 nucleotide sequence: TGTGCCAGCATCTTGGATCCAGGGGCAGATTACGGATGGACCGGGGAGCTGTTTTTT.

The V and J genes are TRBV15 and TRBJ1-3; maybe TRBD1 (5 bases). CDR3 length: 15 amino acids. Per the germline V gene, CDR1 is LNHNV and CDR2 is YYDKDF (reference sequence). V dropped 1 base and J dropped 2 bases, with 9 bases sitting between them. The CDR3 reads CATSRGGGPGNTIYF. The DNA for the CDR3 is TGTGCCACCAGCAGAGGGGGGGGTCCTGGAAACACCATATATTTT.

This clone occurred a few times. V is TRBV7-9 and J is TRBJ2-7; perhaps TRBD2 as D (6 bases). The V gene lost 4 bases and the J gene lost 5 bases, with 18 bases spanning the gap. Germline assignment: CDR1 SEHNR and CDR2 FQNEAQ (reference sequence). This CDR3 contains 15 residues. The CDR3 DNA is TGTGCCAGCAGCTCTCCACGGGGCCTAGCGAACGAGCAGTACTTC. Protein sequence: CASSSPRGLANEQYF.

This clone was seen once. V and J are TRBV27 and TRBJ1-1; 7 bases match TRBD1. V was clipped by 0 bases and J by 2 bases; unmatched bases: 6. Germline-derived CDR1 and CDR2 are MNHEY and SMNVEV (reference sequence). CDR3 length equals 16 residues. The CDR3 loop reads CASSLSRGQSNTEAFF. The CDR3 DNA sequence: TGTGCCAGCAGTTTATCGAGGGGACAGAGTAACACTGAAGCTTTCTTT.

The sample holds a few counts of this clone. The chain has TRBV11-2 and TRBJ1-5; D unclear. The CDR3 totals 15 residues. V shed 2 bases and J shed 0 bases, with 8 bases lying between them. Germline V gene data show CDR1 as SGHAT and CDR2 as FQNNGV. The CDR3 loop reads CASSLNSFSNQPQHF. Here the CDR3 DNA reads TGTGCCAGCAGCTTAAATAGTTTTAGCAATCAGCCCCAGCATTTT.

CDR3: CASSLASGTPYEQYF. For the CDR3, the DNA is TGTGCCAGCAGCTTGGCTAGCGGGACGCCCTACGAGCAGTACTTC. V and J are TRBV5-5 and TRBJ2-7; 9 bases line up with TRBD2. The CDR3 consists of 15 residues. Germline V gene lookup returns CDR1 SGHKS and CDR2 YYEKEE (reference sequence). J was trimmed by 2 bases and V by 0 bases; bases with no gene match: 3.

The gene calls are TRBV7-8 and TRBJ1-1; D unresolved. This CDR3 region has 13 residues. Germline CDR1 SGHVS, CDR2 FQNEAQ. The germline V and J ends were trimmed by 1 base and 8 bases, with 11 bases remaining between them. The CDR3 loop is CASSLGSDLEAFF. The CDR3 DNA reads TGTGCCAGCAGCTTAGGGTCCGACTTAGAAGCTTTCTTT.

V usage is TRBV28 and J usage is TRBJ2-3; TRBD1 might be the D (5 bases). This CDR3 region has 14 residues. Germline-derived CDR1 and CDR2 are MDHEN and SYDVKM. V lost 4 bases and J 1 base, leaving 9 bases between the germline ends. The CDR3 DNA follows: TGTGCCAGCAGTTCCGGACAACGCACAGATACGCAGTATTTT. Translated, it gives CASSSGQRTDTQYF. Variable domain in full (rest from reference TRBV28 and TRBJ2-3): DVKVTQSSRYLVKRTGEKVFLECVQDMDHENMFWYRQDPGLGLRLIYFSYDVKMKEKGDIPEGYSVSREKKERFSLILESASTNQTSMYLCASSSGQRTDTQYFGPGTRLTVL.

V usage is TRBV7-2 and J usage is TRBJ2-5; possible D gene TRBD1, 6 bases. Germline CDR1 and CDR2: SGHTA and FQGNSA. V dropped 5 bases and J dropped 11 bases, with 21 bases sitting between them. The CDR3 has 14 amino acids. CDR3 sequence: CASSRINRVGEQYF. DNA for the CDR3: TGTGCCAGCAGCCGAATAAACAGGGTCGGGGAGCAGTACTTC.

This chain joins TRBV4-1 and TRBJ1-1; D gene unclear. Trimming took 2 bases from V and 2 from J, leaving 15 bases between them. From germline, CDR1 is MGHRA and CDR2 YSYEKL. This CDR3 has 16 residues. CDR3 nucleotides: TGCGCCAGCAGCCAATCCGGGGTTTCGTTTAACACTGAAGCTTTCTTT. This encodes CASSQSGVSFNTEAFF.

The CDR3 region is CASSQVGAGSRTEAFF. CDR3 DNA: TGCGCCAGCAGCCAAGTGGGGGCAGGGTCGAGGACTGAAGCTTTCTTT. This chain joins TRBV4-1 and TRBJ1-1; D perhaps matches TRBD1 (6 bases). Germline loops: CDR1 MGHRA, CDR2 YSYEKL. Trimming removed 1 base at V and 5 bases at J, with 17 bases between. This CDR3 contains 16 residues.